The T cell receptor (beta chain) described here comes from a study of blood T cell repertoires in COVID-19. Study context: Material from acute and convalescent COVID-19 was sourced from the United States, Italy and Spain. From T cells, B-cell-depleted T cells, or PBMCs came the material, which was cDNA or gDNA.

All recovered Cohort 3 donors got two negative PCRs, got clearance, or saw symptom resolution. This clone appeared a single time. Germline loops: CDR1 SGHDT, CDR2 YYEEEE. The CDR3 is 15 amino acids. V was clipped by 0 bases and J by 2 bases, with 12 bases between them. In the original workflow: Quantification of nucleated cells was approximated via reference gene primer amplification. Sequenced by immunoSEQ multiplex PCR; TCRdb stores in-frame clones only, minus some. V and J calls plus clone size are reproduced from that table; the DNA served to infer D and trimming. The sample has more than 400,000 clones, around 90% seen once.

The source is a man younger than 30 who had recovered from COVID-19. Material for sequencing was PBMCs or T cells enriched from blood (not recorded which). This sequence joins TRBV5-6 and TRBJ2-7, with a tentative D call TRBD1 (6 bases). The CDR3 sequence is CASSLGGHTTYEQYF. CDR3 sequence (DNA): TGTGCCAGCAGCTTGGGGGGACACACTACCTACGAGCAGTACTTC. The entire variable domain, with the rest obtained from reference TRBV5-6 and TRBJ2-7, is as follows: DAGVTQSPTHLIKTRGQQVTLRCSPKSGHDTVSWYQQALGQGPQFIFQYYEEEERQRGNFPDRFSGHQFPNYSSELNVNALLLGDSALYLCASSLGGHTTYEQYFGPGTRLTVT.